Presented here are 14 T cell receptor beta chains from one specimen sequenced in a study of shared clonotypes between healthy human individuals. The data were produced by immunoSEQ multiplex PCR, yet TCRdb's version contains in-frame clones alone and is incomplete. The top ten hold around 12% of the sample, which has a few hundred thousand clones, roughly 85% seen once. The sample was PBMCs. These receptors were taken from a woman between 40 and 50 years old in good health. Some clones in this sample may be carry-over from other donors' samples.

The rearrangement links TRBV2 to TRBJ2-5; 11 nucleotides match TRBD2. The germline gives CDR1 SNHLY, CDR2 FYNNEI. There are 15 residues in the CDR3. The ends lost 5 bases at V and 2 bases at J; junction bases unmatched: 4. The CDR3, as DNA: TGTGCCAGCAGTAGACTAGCGGGACAGCAAGAGACCCAGTACTTC. Its translation is CASSRLAGQQETQYF.

This rearrangement joins TRBV30 to TRBJ2-7; D may correspond to TRBD1 or TRBD2 (6 bases each). Germline-derived CDR1 and CDR2 are GTSNPN and SVGIG (reference sequence). Deletions cut 0 bases from V and 0 bases from J, with 9 bases between. This CDR3 contains 14 residues. This CDR3 reads CAWSVGGSSYEQYF. CDR3 coding DNA: TGTGCCTGGAGTGTAGGGGGGAGCTCCTACGAGCAGTACTTC.

The chain joins TRBV5-1 to TRBJ2-1, with 12 bases that match TRBD1. Unmatched junction bases numbered 10, after V lost 4 bases and J lost 8 bases. The CDR3 has 16 residues. Germline lookup yields CDR1 SGHRS and CDR2 YFSETQ. For the CDR3, the DNA is TGCGCCAGCAGCCCCTCCGGGACAGGGGGCGTCGATGAGCAGTTCTTC. Amino acids: CASSPSGTGGVDEQFF.

The chain links TRBV30 to TRBJ2-7, with D possibly called TRBD1 or TRBD2 (6 bases each). Trimming removed 2 bases at V and 6 bases at J, with 11 bases between. The CDR3 is made up of 12 amino acids. Germline CDR1 is GTSNPN and CDR2 is SVGIG (reference sequence). In nucleotides, the CDR3 is TGTGCCTGGAGTTGGGGGGCCGGCGAGCAGTACTTC. As protein: CAWSWGAGEQYF.

This clone was counted a single time. The J gene is TRBJ1-4, the V gene TRBV6-1, with D perhaps matching TRBD1 (5 bases). Germline V gene sequence: CDR1 MNHNS, CDR2 SASEGT. The CDR3 has 14 residues. V was clipped by 6 bases and J by 5 bases, with 13 bases between them. The CDR3, as DNA: TGTGCCAGCAGCCCCGGGGGGGTAAATGAAAAACTGTTTTTT. This translates into CASSPGGVNEKLFF.

The chain couples TRBV19 to TRBJ2-4; D is perhaps TRBD1 (5 bases). The V and J ends lost 5 bases and 1 base respectively, with 15 bases between them. Germline CDR1 is LNHDA and CDR2 is SQIVND (reference sequence). The length of the CDR3 is 16 residues. CDR3 sequence (DNA): TGTGCCAGTAGTCCTCAGGGCGGACGGGCCAAAAACATTCAGTACTTC. Protein: CASSPQGGRAKNIQYF.

The genes are TRBV19 and TRBJ2-1; D is uncertain. The CDR3 is 12 residues long. Trimming took 4 bases from V and 3 from J, leaving 4 bases between them. Germline assignment: CDR1 LNHDA and CDR2 SQIVND (reference sequence). The CDR3 nucleotides read TGTGCCAGTAGTAGACTCTACAATGAGCAGTTCTTC. It encodes CASSRLYNEQFF.

V and J are TRBV18 and TRBJ1-2, with unresolved D. The CDR3 runs 16 residues. Germline V gene lookup returns CDR1 KGHSH and CDR2 LQKENI. V lost 1 base and J 0 bases, leaving 12 bases between the germline ends. The CDR3 is CASSPQGSRPNYGYTF. As DNA, the CDR3 is TGTGCCAGCTCACCACAAGGGTCCAGACCTAACTATGGCTACACCTTC.

This chain uses TRBV7-2 with TRBJ2-1; D tentatively fits TRBD1 or TRBD2 (5 bases each). CDR1 and CDR2 from the germline V gene are SGHTA and FQGNSA. The CDR3 consists of 12 residues. The V gene lost 6 bases and the J gene lost 15 bases, with 18 bases spanning the gap. The CDR3 sequence: CASRLTGSGWFF. The CDR3, as DNA: TGTGCCAGCAGGCTAACAGGTTCGGGATGGTTCTTC.

The chain joins TRBV2 to TRBJ2-5, with 7 bases matching TRBD1. V lost 6 bases, J lost 2 bases, and 3 bases stayed unmatched. The CDR3 is 13 residues long. Germline V CDR1 and CDR2: SNHLY, FYNNEI. The CDR3 spells CASSGTAQETQYF. CDR3 nucleotide sequence: TGTGCCAGCAGCGGGACAGCACAAGAGACCCAGTACTTC.

The J gene is TRBJ2-5, the V gene TRBV28; D remains ambiguous. Per the germline V gene, CDR1 is MDHEN and CDR2 is SYDVKM. The ends were cut back, 4 bases at V and 5 bases at J, with 20 bases in the middle. The CDR3 consists of 16 residues. CDR3 DNA sequence: TGTGCCAGCAGTTCCCCAGGTGACATTTCTGGGGAGACCCAGTACTTC. Translation gives CASSSPGDISGETQYF.

The chain carries TRBV7-9 and TRBJ2-3; D is possibly TRBD1 (5 bases). CDR3 length: 11 residues. The germline V gene has CDR1 SEHNR and CDR2 FQNEAQ (reference sequence). Trimming took 5 bases from V and 9 from J, leaving 9 bases between them. This chain's CDR3 is CASSPTGTQYF. The CDR3, as DNA: TGTGCCAGCAGCCCCACAGGCACGCAGTATTTT.

This clone was detected only a few times. This chain uses TRBV12-5 with TRBJ1-1; 10 bases match TRBD1. The CDR3 runs 14 residues. Germline V gene data show CDR1 as LGHNT and CDR2 as FRNRAP. Unmatched junction bases numbered 7, after V lost 7 bases and J lost 5 bases. CDR3 sequence reads: CASALDRGRTEAFF. In DNA, the CDR3 is TGTGCTAGTGCCCTGGACAGGGGGAGGACTGAAGCTTTCTTT. Filled out from reference TRBV12-5 and TRBJ1-1, the complete variable domain reads DARVTQTPRHKVTEMGQEVTMRCQPILGHNTVFWYRQTMMQGLELLAYFRNRAPLDDSGMPKDRFSAEMPDATLATLKIQPSEPRDSAVYFCASALDRGRTEAFFGQGTRLTVV.

The J gene is TRBJ2-5, the V gene TRBV29-1, with a possible D match to TRBD2 (6 bases). The CDR3 loop spans 13 amino acids. The germline gives CDR1 SQVTM, CDR2 ANQGSEA. The V end lost 6 bases, the J end lost 0 bases, and 11 bases lay between the germline ends. DNA for the CDR3: TGCAGCGTGGGGGACTCGCACCAAGAGACCCAGTACTTC. It translates to CSVGDSHQETQYF. The full variable domain, rest sourced from reference TRBV29-1 and TRBJ2-5, is SAVISQKPSRDICQRGTSLTIQCQVDSQVTMMFWYRQQPGQSLTLIATANQGSEATYESGFVIDKFPISRPNLTFSTLTVSNMSPEDSSIYLCSVGDSHQETQYFGPGTRLLVL.